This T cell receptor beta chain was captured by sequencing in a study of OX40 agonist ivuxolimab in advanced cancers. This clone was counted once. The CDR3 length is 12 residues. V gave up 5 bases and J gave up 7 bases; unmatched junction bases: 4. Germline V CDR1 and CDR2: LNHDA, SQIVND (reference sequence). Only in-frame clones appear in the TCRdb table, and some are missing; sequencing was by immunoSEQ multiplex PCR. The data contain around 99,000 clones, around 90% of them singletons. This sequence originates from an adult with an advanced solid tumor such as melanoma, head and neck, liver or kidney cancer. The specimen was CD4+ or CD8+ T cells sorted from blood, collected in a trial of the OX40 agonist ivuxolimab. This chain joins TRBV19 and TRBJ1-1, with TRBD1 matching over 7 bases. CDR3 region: CASSVTGYEAFF. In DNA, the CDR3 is TGTGCCAGTAGTGTGACAGGGTATGAAGCTTTCTTT. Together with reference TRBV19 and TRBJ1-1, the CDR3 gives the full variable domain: DGGITQSPKYLFRKEGQNVTLSCEQNLNHDAMYWYRQDPGQGLRLIYYSQIVNDFQKGDIAEGYSVSREKKESFPLTVTSAQKNPTAFYLCASSVTGYEAFFGQGTRLTVV.